Shown below are 26 T cell receptor beta chains from a single sample sequenced in a study of T cells expressing NK-cell markers (TCRdb year 2020). Receptors were amplified or captured by 5' RACE. The instrument was an Illumina HiSeq 2000. Reads reprocessed by TCRdb are summarized as one entry per CDR3 protein sequence, and DNA is absent. The table of this sample itemizes about 300,000 distinct CDR3 sequences. 4% to 5% of the sample is in the top ten clones. Input material: blood T cells: a sorted CD56 or NKG2C T cell subset, CD4+ or CD8+ T cells, or bulk PBMC T cells (not recorded which). The receptors originated from a woman aged 18-70 years in good health.

CDR3 protein: CSARTGPYGYTF. The J gene is TRBJ1-2, the V gene TRBV20-1; TCRdb's D call of TRBD1 is untestable without DNA. CDR1 is DFQATT and CDR2 is SNEGSKA in the germline V gene (reference sequence). There are 12 residues in the CDR3.

The chain joins TRBV3-1 to TRBJ2-7; TCRdb's D call of TRBD1 is untestable without DNA. This CDR3 has 12 amino acids. Germline V gene data show CDR1 as LGHDT and CDR2 as YNNKEL (reference sequence). CDR3 sequence reads: CASSLPLGEQYF.

The chain recombines TRBV7-3 with TRBJ2-3; TCRdb's assignment of TRBD1 cannot be checked, as there is no DNA. Germline CDR1 and CDR2: SGHTA and FQGTGA. The CDR3 contains 13 residues. CDR3 amino acids: CASSLTFGAMQYF.

The genes are TRBV29-1 and TRBJ1-1; TCRdb reports TRBD1, a call that lacks DNA to check it against. CDR1 is SQVTM and CDR2 is ANQGSEA in the germline V gene. This CDR3 has 13 amino acids. CDR3 loop: CSVGGGRGTEAFF.

The rearrangement links TRBV7-9 to TRBJ2-1; without DNA, the TCRdb call of TRBD2 cannot be checked. The CDR3 spans 14 residues. Germline assignment: CDR1 SEHNR and CDR2 FQNEAQ (reference sequence). CDR3 region: CASSPRGSGNEQFF.

The chain recombines TRBV3-1 with TRBJ1-1; TCRdb's D call, TRBD1, is unchecked because there is no DNA. Germline V gives CDR1 LGHDT, CDR2 YNNKEL (reference sequence). The length of the CDR3 is 16 residues. The CDR3 is CASSRTTGTDNTEAFF.

This rearrangement joins TRBV5-6 to TRBJ1-2. CDR1 is SGHDT, CDR2 YYEEEE, per germline. This CDR3 contains 14 residues. The CDR3 reads CASSLWGQNYGYTF.

The genes are TRBV18 and TRBJ2-5. The CDR3 consists of 14 residues. Germline-derived CDR1 and CDR2 are KGHSH and LQKENI. The CDR3 loop is CASSPPNSQETQYF.

The V and J genes are TRBV7-3 and TRBJ1-2; TCRdb's D gene call, TRBD1, goes unchecked for lack of DNA. Germline V CDR1 and CDR2: SGHTA, FQGTGA. The CDR3 sequence is 16 residues long. This CDR3 is CASSPRGDRINYGYTF.

This rearrangement joins TRBV18 to TRBJ1-2. The V gene's germline CDR1 is KGHSH and CDR2 LQKENI. There are 13 residues in the CDR3. The CDR3 spells CASSPGLDYGYTF.

The chain employs TRBV29-1 and TRBJ2-1; TCRdb calls TRBD1, which cannot be checked without DNA. This CDR3 spans 14 amino acids. Germline V gives CDR1 SQVTM, CDR2 ANQGSEA. The CDR3 reads CSVANRGRDNEQFF.

The V and J genes are TRBV20-1 and TRBJ2-5; TCRdb lists TRBD1, though no DNA is available to test this call. Germline values: CDR1 DFQATT, CDR2 SNEGSKA (reference sequence). The CDR3 extends over 17 amino acids. The chain's CDR3 is CSAREWAGTSGGETQYF.

The rearrangement uses TRBV7-8 and TRBJ2-2. The CDR3 covers 15 residues. Germline CDR1 is SGHVS and CDR2 is FQNEAQ. The CDR3 reads CASSPREGDTGELFF.

The V and J genes are TRBV20-1 and TRBJ2-5; without DNA, the TCRdb call of TRBD1 cannot be checked. CDR3 length: 13 amino acids. In germline, CDR1 is DFQATT, CDR2 SNEGSKA (reference sequence). The CDR3 here is CSASLGGQETQYF.

The V and J genes are TRBV5-1 and TRBJ2-5; TCRdb indicates TRBD1, and absent DNA this call remains unverified. The length of the CDR3 is 16 residues. CDR1 SGHRS and CDR2 YFSETQ come from the germline V gene. This CDR3 reads CASSLTAGAVGETQYF.

The CDR3: CASTGQYEAFF. The rearrangement links TRBV5-6 to TRBJ1-1; the TRBD1 assignment by TCRdb is unverifiable without DNA. The CDR3 totals 11 residues. CDR1 and CDR2 (germline): SGHDT, YYEEEE. Supplemented by reference TRBV5-6 and TRBJ1-1, the full variable domain reads DAGVTQSPTHLIKTRGQQVTLRCSPKSGHDTVSWYQQALGQGPQFIFQYYEEEERQRGNFPDRFSGHQFPNYSSELNVNALLLGDSALYLCASTGQYEAFFGQGTRLTVV.

The chain joins TRBV7-2 to TRBJ1-6; TCRdb selects TRBD1, and the lack of DNA leaves this call unchecked. The CDR3 length is 15 residues. Germline loops: CDR1 SGHTA, CDR2 FQGNSA. The CDR3 here is CASSFYRVWDSPLHF.

The chain couples TRBV20-1 to TRBJ2-1; TCRdb indicates TRBD1, and absent DNA this call remains unverified. The CDR3 extends over 17 amino acids. CDR1 and CDR2 from the germline V gene are DFQATT and SNEGSKA (reference sequence). This CDR3 is CSASAVIRTAMYNEQFF.

The chain joins TRBV12-3 or TRBV12-4 to TRBJ2-5; TCRdb's assignment of TRBD1 cannot be checked, as there is no DNA. This CDR3 has 15 amino acids. The CDR3: CASSPRRDHQETQYF.

The chain couples TRBV11-2 to TRBJ1-3. The germline CDR1 and CDR2 sequences are SGHAT and FQNNGV. The CDR3 has 15 amino acids. The CDR3 spells CASSFTEVSGNTIYF.

This chain's CDR3 is CSAAPGPSEETQYF. The chain employs TRBV20-1 and TRBJ2-5; the TCRdb D gene call, TRBD1, has no DNA to confirm it. Germline CDR1 reads DFQATT; CDR2 reads SNEGSKA (reference sequence). This CDR3 region has 14 residues.

The V call is TRBV4-3, the J call TRBJ1-5; TCRdb indicates TRBD1, and absent DNA this call remains unverified. The CDR3 is 15 amino acids. Per the germline V gene, CDR1 is LGHNA and CDR2 is YSLEER. CDR3 protein: CASSQDHYGAQPQHF.

The rearrangement uses TRBV20-1 and TRBJ2-7; the TCRdb call, TRBD2, lacks DNA for checking. CDR1 is DFQATT and CDR2 is SNEGSKA in the germline V gene (reference sequence). The CDR3 covers 12 residues. CDR3 region: CSAPSGSYEQYF.

The chain has TRBV6-2 or TRBV6-3 and TRBJ2-7; checking the TCRdb D call of TRBD1 is not possible without DNA. The germline V gene has CDR1 MNHEY and CDR2 SVGEGT. The CDR3 contains 15 residues. CDR3 sequence: CASNPLQGTPHEQYF.

The V and J genes are TRBV6-2 or TRBV6-3 and TRBJ2-3; TCRdb indicates TRBD1, and absent DNA this call remains unverified. The CDR3 runs to 15 residues. The V gene's germline CDR1 is MNHEY and CDR2 SVGEGT. CDR3 loop: CASSLPGGSPDTQYF.

The chain links TRBV9 to TRBJ2-5; TCRdb gives TRBD2 as the D gene, but with no DNA this cannot be confirmed. The CDR3 has 13 amino acids. Germline lookup yields CDR1 SGDLS and CDR2 YYNGEE. CDR3: CASSRSGGETQYF. Full variable domain (remainder filled in from reference TRBV9 and TRBJ2-5): DSGVTQTPKHLITATGQRVTLRCSPRSGDLSVYWYQQSLDQGLQFLIQYYNGEERAKGNILERFSAQQFPDLHSELNLSSLELGDSALYFCASSRSGGETQYFGPGTRLLVL.